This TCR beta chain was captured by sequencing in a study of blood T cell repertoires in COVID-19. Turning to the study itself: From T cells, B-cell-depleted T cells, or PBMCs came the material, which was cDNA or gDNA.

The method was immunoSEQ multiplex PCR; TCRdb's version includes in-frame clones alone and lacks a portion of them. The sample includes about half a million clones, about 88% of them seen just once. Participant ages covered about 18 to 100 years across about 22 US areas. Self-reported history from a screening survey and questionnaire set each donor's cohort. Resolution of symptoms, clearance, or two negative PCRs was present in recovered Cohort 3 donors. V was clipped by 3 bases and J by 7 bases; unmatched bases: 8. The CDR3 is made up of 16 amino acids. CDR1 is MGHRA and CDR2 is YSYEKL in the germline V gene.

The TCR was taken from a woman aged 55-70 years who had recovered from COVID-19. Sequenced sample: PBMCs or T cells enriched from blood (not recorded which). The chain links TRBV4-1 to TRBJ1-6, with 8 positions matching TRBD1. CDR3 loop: CASSHSRGPENSPLHF. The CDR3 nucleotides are TGCGCCAGCAGCCATTCCAGGGGGCCAGAGAATTCACCCCTCCACTTT.